Listed here are 9 T cell receptor beta chains from one sample, sequenced in a study of shared clonotypes between healthy human individuals. Using immunoSEQ multiplex PCR, the repertoire was profiled, and TCRdb retains in-frame clones only, with some absent. Of about 2 million clones in the sample, 85% to 95% were seen once. CD45RO-negative cells were positively selected for CCR7, leaving out terminally differentiated effector memory CD45RA+ cells. The material sequenced was naive CD8+ T cells sorted from blood. These receptors were obtained from a man between 18 and 35 years old in good health.

J is TRBJ1-5 and V is TRBV5-6, with D tentatively TRBD1 (6 bases). Germline assignment: CDR1 SGHDT and CDR2 YYEEEE. This CDR3 comprises 16 residues. Trimming stripped 0 bases from V and 2 bases from J, with 12 bases between. This CDR3 is CASSLAQGMGNQPQHF. In DNA, the CDR3 is TGTGCCAGCAGCTTGGCCCAGGGGATGGGCAATCAGCCCCAGCATTTT.

This chain links TRBV4-1 with TRBJ2-3, with D possibly matching TRBD2 (7 bases). CDR1 is MGHRA, CDR2 YSYEKL, per germline. Trimming removed 1 base from V and 1 base from J, with 12 bases in between. The CDR3 extends over 16 amino acids. The CDR3 reads CASSQAPGGRTDTQYF. In DNA, the CDR3 is TGCGCCAGCAGCCAAGCCCCCGGGGGGCGCACAGATACGCAGTATTTT.

As to this clone: Other DNA sequences of this sample code for an identical CDR3. This rearrangement joins TRBV5-1 to TRBJ2-7; 7 positions match TRBD1. Trimming removed 0 bases from V and 2 bases from J; junction bases left unmatched: 5. The CDR3 runs 15 residues. The germline CDR1 and CDR2 sequences are SGHRS and YFSETQ. The chain's CDR3 is CASSLGQGLAYEQYF. CDR3 nucleotide sequence: TGCGCCAGCAGCTTGGGACAGGGCCTTGCCTACGAGCAGTACTTC.

This chain uses TRBV27 with TRBJ1-4; unclear D gene. The ends were cut back, 2 bases at V and 3 bases at J, with 10 bases in the middle. The CDR3 length is 15 residues. The germline V gene encodes CDR1 MNHEY and CDR2 SMNVEV (reference sequence). The CDR3 DNA reads TGTGCCAGCAGTTTAATACGGGCGGCTAATGAAAAACTGTTTTTT. Its translation is CASSLIRAANEKLFF.

The rearrangement uses TRBV7-2 and TRBJ2-7; 7 positions match TRBD2. This CDR3 is 16 amino acids long. Germline V gives CDR1 SGHTA, CDR2 FQGNSA. The J segment lost 0 bases and the V segment lost 6 bases, leaving 11 bases of the junction unmatched. Here the CDR3 reads CASSHGASGVSYEQYF. Written as DNA, the CDR3 is TGTGCCAGCAGTCATGGGGCCAGCGGGGTCTCCTACGAGCAGTACTTC.

The chain uses TRBV28 and TRBJ2-3; unclear D gene. Germline values: CDR1 MDHEN, CDR2 SYDVKM. The CDR3 is made up of 16 amino acids. The V gene lost 0 bases and the J gene lost 6 bases, with 16 bases spanning the gap. In DNA form, the CDR3 reads TGTGCCAGCAGTTTATGGGCGGACCTCTCCGCGGATACGCAGTATTTT. It yields the protein CASSLWADLSADTQYF.

The chain couples TRBV27 to TRBJ2-7; D not certain. CDR1 MNHEY and CDR2 SMNVEV come from the germline V gene (reference sequence). The length of the CDR3 is 14 residues. The V and J ends lost 10 bases and 4 bases respectively, with 20 bases between them. The CDR3 bases are TGTGCCACCCAGTTGGGTCCTCGGTATTACGAGCAGTACTTC. Translating gives CATQLGPRYYEQYF.

This chain joins TRBV11-2 and TRBJ2-3; a weak D match, TRBD2 (7 bases). CDR1 and CDR2 (germline): SGHAT, FQNNGV. Trimming took 3 bases from V and 5 from J, leaving 27 bases between them. This CDR3 is 19 amino acids long. CDR3 bases: TGTGCCAGCAGCTTTATTGTATTGGGGGGGCCGGATAAGTTAGATACGCAGTATTTT. This gives the protein CASSFIVLGGPDKLDTQYF.

This sequence joins TRBV5-5 and TRBJ2-7; D gene uncertain. CDR1 SGHKS and CDR2 YYEKEE come from the germline V gene (reference sequence). This CDR3 comprises 13 residues. The V gene lost 1 base and the J gene lost 1 base, with 6 bases spanning the gap. In DNA form, the CDR3 reads TGTGCCAGCAGCTTGAGGTGGTCCTACGAGCAGTACTTC. Its protein is CASSLRWSYEQYF.